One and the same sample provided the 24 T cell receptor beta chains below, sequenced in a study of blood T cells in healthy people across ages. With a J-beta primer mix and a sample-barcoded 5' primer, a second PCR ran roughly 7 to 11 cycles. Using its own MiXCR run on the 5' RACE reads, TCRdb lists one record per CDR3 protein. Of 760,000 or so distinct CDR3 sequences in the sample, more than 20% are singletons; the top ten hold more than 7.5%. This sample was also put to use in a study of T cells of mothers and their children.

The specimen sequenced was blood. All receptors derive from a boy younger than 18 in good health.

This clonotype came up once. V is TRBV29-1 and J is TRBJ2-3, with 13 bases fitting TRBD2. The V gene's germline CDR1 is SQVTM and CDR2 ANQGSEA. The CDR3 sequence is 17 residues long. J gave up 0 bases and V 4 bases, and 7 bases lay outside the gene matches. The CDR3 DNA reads TGCAGCGTTGGTCCGGGACTAGCGGGACCTAGCACAGATACGCAGTATTTT. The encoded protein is CSVGPGLAGPSTDTQYF.

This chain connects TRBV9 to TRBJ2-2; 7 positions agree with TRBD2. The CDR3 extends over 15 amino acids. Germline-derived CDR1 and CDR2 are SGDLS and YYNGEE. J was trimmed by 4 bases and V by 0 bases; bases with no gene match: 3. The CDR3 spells CASSVVERGTGELFF. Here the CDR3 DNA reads TGTGCCAGCAGCGTAGTTGAGCGGGGCACCGGGGAGCTGTTTTTT.

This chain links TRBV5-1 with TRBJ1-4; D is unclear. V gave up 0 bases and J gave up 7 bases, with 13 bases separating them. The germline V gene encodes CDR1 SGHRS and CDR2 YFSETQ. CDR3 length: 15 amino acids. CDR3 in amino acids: CASSLGGISPEKLFF. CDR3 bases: TGCGCCAGCAGCTTGGGGGGAATCTCGCCTGAAAAACTGTTTTTT.

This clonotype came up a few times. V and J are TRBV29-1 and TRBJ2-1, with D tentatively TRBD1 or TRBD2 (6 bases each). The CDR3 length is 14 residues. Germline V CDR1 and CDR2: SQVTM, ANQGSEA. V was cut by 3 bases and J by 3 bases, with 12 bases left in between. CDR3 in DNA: TGCAGCGTTGAGCGGGACATAGACTACAATGAGCAGTTCTTC. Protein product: CSVERDIDYNEQFF.

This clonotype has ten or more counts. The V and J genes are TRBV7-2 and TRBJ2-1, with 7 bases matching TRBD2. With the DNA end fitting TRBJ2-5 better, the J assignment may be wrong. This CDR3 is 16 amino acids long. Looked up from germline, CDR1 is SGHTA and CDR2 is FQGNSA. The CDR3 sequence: CASSSFLGLAGETQYF. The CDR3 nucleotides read TGTGCCAGCAGCTCCTTCCTAGGTTTAGCGGGAGAGACCCAGTACTTC.

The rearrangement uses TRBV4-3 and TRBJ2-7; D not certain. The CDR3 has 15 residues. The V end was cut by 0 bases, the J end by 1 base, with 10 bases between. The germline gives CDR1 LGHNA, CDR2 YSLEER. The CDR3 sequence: CASSQEPGLSYEQYF. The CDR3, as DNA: TGCGCCAGCAGCCAAGAACCGGGTCTTTCCTACGAGCAGTACTTC.

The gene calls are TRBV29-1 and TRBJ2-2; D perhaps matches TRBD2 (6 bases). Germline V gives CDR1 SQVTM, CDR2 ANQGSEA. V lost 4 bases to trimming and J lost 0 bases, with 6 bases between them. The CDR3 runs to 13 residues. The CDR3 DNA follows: TGCAGCGTTGTAGCGGCGAACACCGGGGAGCTGTTTTTT. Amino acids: CSVVAANTGELFF.

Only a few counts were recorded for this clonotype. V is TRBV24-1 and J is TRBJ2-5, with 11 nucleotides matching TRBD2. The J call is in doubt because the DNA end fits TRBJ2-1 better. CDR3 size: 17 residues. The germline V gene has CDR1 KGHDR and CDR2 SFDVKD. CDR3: CATSDLDLAGGFNEQFF. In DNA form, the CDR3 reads TGTGCCACCAGTGACCTGGATCTAGCGGGGGGTTTCAATGAGCAGTTCTTC.

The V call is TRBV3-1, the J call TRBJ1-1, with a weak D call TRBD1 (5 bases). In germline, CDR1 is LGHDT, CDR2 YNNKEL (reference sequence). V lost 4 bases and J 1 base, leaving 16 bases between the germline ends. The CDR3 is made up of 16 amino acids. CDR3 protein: CASSPFRRGKNTEAFF. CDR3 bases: TGTGCCAGCAGCCCCTTCAGGAGGGGCAAGAACACTGAAGCTTTCTTT.

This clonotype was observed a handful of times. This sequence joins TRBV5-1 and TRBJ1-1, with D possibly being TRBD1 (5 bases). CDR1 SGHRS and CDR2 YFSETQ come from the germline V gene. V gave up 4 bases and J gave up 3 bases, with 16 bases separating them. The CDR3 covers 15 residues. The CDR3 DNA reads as TGCGCCAGCAGCGTACGGCCTTTAGGGGACACTGAAGCTTTCTTT. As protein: CASSVRPLGDTEAFF.

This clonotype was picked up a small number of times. CDR3 protein: CASSLGGVGSYEQYF. DNA of the CDR3: TGTGCCAGCAGCTTAGGTGGCGTCGGCTCCTACGAGCAGTACTTC. This chain links TRBV7-9 with TRBJ2-7; no definite D call. Trimming cost V 1 base and J 0 bases, with 10 bases left between them. Germline loops: CDR1 SEHNR, CDR2 FQNEAQ (reference sequence). The CDR3 is 15 amino acids.

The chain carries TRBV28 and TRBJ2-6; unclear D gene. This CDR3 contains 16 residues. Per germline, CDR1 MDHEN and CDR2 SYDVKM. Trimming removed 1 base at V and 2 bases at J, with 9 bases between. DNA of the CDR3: TGTGCCAGCAGTTTATTTGTCCAGGCTGGGGCCAACGTCCTGACTTTC. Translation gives CASSLFVQAGANVLTF.

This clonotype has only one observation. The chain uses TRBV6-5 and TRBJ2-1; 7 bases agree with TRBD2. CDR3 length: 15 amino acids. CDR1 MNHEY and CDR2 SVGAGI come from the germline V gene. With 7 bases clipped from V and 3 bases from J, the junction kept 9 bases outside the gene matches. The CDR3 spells CASKVAGTVYNEQFF. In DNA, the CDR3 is TGTGCCAGCAAGGTAGCGGGCACGGTCTACAATGAGCAGTTCTTC.

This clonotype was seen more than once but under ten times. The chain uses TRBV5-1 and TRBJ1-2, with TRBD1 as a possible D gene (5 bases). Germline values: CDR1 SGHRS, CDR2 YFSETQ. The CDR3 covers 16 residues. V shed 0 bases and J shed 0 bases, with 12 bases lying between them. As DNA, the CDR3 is TGCGCCAGCAGCTTGGAGGGGCGGCTAGCTAACTATGGCTACACCTTC. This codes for CASSLEGRLANYGYTF.

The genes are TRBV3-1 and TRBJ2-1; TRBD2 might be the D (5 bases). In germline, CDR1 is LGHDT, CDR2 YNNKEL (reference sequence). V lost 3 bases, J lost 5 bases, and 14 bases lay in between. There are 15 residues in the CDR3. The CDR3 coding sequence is TGTGCCAGCAGCCAGGCGGGCATTACCCACAATGAGCAGTTCTTC. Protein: CASSQAGITHNEQFF.

The CDR3 DNA reads as TGTGCCAGCAGCCGAAGCGGGACCGCCTACAATGAGCAGTTCTTC. This sequence encodes CASSRSGTAYNEQFF. V is TRBV14 and J is TRBJ2-1, with 7 bases lining up with TRBD2. The germline V gene encodes CDR1 SGHDN and CDR2 FVKESK. The V segment lost 4 bases and the J segment 2 bases; nucleotides outside the gene matches: 5. The CDR3 contains 15 residues.

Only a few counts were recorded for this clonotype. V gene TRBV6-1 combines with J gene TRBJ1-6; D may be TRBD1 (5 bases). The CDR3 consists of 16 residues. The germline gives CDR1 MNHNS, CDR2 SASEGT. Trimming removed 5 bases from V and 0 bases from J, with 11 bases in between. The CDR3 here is CASSRQQSSYNSPLHF. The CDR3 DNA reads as TGTGCCAGCAGTCGACAGCAGAGCTCCTATAATTCACCCCTCCACTTT.

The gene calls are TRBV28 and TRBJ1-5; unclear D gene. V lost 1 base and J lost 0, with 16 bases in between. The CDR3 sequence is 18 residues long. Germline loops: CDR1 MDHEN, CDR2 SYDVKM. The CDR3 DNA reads TGTGCCAGCAGTTTATCTGGAAAGGTATCGTATAGCAATCAGCCCCAGCATTTT. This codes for CASSLSGKVSYSNQPQHF.

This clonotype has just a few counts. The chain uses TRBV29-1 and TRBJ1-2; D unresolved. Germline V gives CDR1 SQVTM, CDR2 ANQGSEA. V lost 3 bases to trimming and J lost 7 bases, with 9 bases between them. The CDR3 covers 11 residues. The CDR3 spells CSVEGGGGYTF. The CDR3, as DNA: TGCAGCGTTGAGGGAGGTGGTGGCTACACCTTC.

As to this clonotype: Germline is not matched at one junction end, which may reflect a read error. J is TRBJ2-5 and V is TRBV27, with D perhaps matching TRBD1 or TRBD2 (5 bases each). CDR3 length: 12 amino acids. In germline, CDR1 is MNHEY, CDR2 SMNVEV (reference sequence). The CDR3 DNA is TGTGCCAGCAGTAGCGGACAAGGGACCCAGTACTTC. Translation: CASSSGQGTQYF.

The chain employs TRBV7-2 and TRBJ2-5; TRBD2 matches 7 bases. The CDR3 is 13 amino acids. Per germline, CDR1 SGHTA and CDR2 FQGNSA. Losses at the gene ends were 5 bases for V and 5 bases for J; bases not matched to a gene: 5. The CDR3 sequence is CASSGGVSETQYF. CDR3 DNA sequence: TGTGCCAGCAGCGGGGGGGTTAGCGAGACCCAGTACTTC.

Here the CDR3 reads CASSYQGQGTSEAFF. DNA for the CDR3: TGCGCCAGCAGCTACCAAGGACAGGGTACGTCGGAAGCTTTCTTT. The V call is TRBV5-1, the J call TRBJ1-1; 8 bases match TRBD1. This CDR3 spans 15 amino acids. J gave up 8 bases and V 3 bases, and 12 bases lay outside the gene matches. Germline V gene lookup returns CDR1 SGHRS and CDR2 YFSETQ. The full variable domain, in which reference TRBV5-1 and TRBJ1-1 provide the parts outside the CDR3, is KAGVTQTPRYLIKTRGQQVTLSCSPISGHRSVSWYQQTPGQGLQFLFEYFSETQRNKGNFPGRFSGRQFSNSRSEMNVSTLELGDSALYLCASSYQGQGTSEAFFGQGTRLTVV.

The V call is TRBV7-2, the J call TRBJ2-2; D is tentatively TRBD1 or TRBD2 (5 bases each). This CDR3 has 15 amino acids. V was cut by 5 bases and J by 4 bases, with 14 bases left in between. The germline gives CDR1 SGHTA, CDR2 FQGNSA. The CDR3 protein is CASSPTRGSTGELFF. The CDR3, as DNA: TGTGCCAGCAGCCCAACTAGGGGCAGCACCGGGGAGCTGTTTTTT.

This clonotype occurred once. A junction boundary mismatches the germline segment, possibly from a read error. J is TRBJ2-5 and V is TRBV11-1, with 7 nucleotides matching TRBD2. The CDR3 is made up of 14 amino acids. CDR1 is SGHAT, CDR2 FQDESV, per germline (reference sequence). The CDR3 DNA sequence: TGTGCCAGCAGCTCCAGCGGGGCAAGAGAGGCCCAGTACTTC. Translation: CASSSSGAREAQYF.